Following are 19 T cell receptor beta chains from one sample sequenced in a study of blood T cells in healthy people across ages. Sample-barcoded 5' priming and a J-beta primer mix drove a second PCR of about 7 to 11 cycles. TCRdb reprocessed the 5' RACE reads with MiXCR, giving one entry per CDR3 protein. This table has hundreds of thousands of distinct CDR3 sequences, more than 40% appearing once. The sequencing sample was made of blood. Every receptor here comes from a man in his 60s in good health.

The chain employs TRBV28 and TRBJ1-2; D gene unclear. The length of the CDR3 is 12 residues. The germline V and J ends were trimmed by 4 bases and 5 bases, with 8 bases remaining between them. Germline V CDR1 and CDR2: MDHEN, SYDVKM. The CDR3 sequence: CASSSLPYGYTF. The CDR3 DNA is TGTGCCAGCAGTTCCCTGCCTTATGGCTACACCTTC.

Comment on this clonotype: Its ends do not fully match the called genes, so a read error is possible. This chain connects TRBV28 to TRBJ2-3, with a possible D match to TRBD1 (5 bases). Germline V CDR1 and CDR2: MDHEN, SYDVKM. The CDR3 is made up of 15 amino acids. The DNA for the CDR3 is TGTACCAGCAGCCAGCCCGACAGAGAATGGAATACGCAGTATTTT. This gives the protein CTSSQPDREWNTQYF.

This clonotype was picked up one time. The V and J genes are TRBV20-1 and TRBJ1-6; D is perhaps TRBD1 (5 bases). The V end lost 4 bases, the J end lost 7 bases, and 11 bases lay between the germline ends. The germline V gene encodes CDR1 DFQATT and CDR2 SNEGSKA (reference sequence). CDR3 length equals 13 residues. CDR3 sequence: CSAIRQTNSPLHF. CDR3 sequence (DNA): TGCAGTGCTATAAGACAGACCAATTCACCCCTCCACTTT.

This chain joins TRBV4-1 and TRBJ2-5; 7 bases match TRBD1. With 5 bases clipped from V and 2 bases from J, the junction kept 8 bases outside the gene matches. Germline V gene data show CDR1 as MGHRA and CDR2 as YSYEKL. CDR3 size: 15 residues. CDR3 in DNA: TGCGCCAGCAGCGATTTCCGGACAGGACAAGAGACCCAGTACTTC. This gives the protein CASSDFRTGQETQYF.

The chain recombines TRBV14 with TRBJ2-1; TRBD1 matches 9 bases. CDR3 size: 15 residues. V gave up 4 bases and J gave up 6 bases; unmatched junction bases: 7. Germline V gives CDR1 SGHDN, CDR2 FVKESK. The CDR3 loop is CASSLRDRAANEQFF. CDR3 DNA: TGTGCCAGCAGCCTCCGGGACAGGGCCGCCAATGAGCAGTTCTTC.

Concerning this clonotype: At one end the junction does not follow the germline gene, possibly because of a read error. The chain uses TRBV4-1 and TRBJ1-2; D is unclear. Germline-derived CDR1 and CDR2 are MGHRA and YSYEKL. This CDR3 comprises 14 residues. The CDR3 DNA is TGCACCAGCAGCCAAGATCCTCAATTGAGTGGCTACACCTTC. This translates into CTSSQDPQLSGYTF.

The CDR3, as DNA: TGTGCCAGCAGTTCTCCTCGGGACAACGAAAAACTGTTTTTT. The encoded protein is CASSSPRDNEKLFF. The chain links TRBV28 to TRBJ1-4; D is perhaps TRBD1 (6 bases). This CDR3 comprises 14 residues. Trimming took off 4 bases at V and 8 bases at J, with 14 bases between the two ends. Germline V gene lookup returns CDR1 MDHEN and CDR2 SYDVKM.

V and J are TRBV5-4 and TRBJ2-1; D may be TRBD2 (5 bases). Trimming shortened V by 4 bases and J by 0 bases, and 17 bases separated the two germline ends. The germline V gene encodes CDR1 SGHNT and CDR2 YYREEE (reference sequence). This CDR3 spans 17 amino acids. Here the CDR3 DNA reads TGTGCCAGCAGCCGCGGGTCGGCCACCCTCTCCTACAATGAGCAGTTCTTC. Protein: CASSRGSATLSYNEQFF. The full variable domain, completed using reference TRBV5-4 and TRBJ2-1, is ETGVTQSPTHLIKTRGQQVTLRCSSQSGHNTVSWYQQALGQGPQFIFQYYREEENGRGNFPPRFSGLQFPNYSSELNVNALELDDSALYLCASSRGSATLSYNEQFFGPGTRLTVL.

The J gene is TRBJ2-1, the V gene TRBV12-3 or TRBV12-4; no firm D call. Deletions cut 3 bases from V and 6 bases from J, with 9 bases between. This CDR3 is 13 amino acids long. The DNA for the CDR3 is TGTGCCAGCAGTTTGAGCCTGTCCAATGAGCAGTTCTTC. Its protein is CASSLSLSNEQFF.

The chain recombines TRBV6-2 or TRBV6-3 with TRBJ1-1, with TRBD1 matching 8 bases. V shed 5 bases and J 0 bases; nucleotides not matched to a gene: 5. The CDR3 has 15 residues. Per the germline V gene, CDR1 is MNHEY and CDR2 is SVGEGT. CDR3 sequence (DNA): TGTGCCAGCAGTCTCAGGGGGCATGTGAACACTGAAGCTTTCTTT. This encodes CASSLRGHVNTEAFF.

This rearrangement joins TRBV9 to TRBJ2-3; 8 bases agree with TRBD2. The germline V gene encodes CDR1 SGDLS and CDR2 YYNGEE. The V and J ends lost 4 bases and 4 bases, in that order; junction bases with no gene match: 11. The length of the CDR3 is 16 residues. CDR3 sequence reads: CASSNNGGGRADTQYF. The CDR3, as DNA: TGTGCCAGCAGCAACAACGGGGGGGGCCGAGCAGATACGCAGTATTTT.

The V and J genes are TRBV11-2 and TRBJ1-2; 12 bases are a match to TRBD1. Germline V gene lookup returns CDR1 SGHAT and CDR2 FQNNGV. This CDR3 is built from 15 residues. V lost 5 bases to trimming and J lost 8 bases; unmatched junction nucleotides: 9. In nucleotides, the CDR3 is TGTGCCAGCAGCATCGGGACAGGGGGCGCGGAGGGCTACACCTTC. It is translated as CASSIGTGGAEGYTF.

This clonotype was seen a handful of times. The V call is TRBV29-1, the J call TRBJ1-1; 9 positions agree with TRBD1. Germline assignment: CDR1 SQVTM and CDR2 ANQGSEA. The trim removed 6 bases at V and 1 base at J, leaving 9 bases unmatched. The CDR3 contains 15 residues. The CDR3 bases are TGCAGCGTAGATAAAGGACAGGGGACGAACACTGAAGCTTTCTTT. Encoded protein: CSVDKGQGTNTEAFF.

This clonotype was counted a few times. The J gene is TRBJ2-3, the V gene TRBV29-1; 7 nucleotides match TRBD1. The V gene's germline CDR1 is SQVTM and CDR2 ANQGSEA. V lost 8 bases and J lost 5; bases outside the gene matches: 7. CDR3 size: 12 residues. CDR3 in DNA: TGCAGCCCGGGGACAGTGGGAGATACGCAGTATTTT. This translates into CSPGTVGDTQYF.

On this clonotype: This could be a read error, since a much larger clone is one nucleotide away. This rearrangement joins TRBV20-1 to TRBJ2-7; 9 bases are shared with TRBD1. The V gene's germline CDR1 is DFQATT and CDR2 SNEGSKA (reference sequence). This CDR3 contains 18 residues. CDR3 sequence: CSARDPRSGTGSSDEQYF. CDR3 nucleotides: TGCAGTGCTAGAGATCCGAGATCCGGGACAGGGAGCTCCGACGAGCAGTACTTC.

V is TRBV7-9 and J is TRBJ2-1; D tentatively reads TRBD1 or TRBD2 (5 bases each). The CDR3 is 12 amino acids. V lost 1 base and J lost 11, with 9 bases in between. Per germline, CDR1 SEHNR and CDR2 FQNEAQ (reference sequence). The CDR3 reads CASSLEEGKQFF. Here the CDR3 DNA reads TGTGCCAGCAGCTTAGAAGAGGGGAAGCAGTTCTTC.

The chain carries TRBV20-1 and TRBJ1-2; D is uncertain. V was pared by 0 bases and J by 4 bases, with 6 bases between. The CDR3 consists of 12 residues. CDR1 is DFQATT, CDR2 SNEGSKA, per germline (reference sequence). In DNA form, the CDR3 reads TGCAGTGCTAGAGAAGAATTCTATGGCTACACCTTC. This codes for CSAREEFYGYTF.

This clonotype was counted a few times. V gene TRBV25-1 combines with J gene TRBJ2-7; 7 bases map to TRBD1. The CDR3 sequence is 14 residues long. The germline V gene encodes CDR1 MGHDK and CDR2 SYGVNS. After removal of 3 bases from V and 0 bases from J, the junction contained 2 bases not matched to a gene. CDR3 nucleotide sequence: TGTGCCAGCAGTGACCAGGGGGTCTCCTACGAGCAGTACTTC. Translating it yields CASSDQGVSYEQYF.

The CDR3 protein is CASSYERQPSYEQYF. Written as DNA, the CDR3 is TGTGCCAGCAGTTATGAGAGACAGCCTTCCTACGAGCAGTACTTC. This rearrangement joins TRBV6-2 or TRBV6-3 to TRBJ2-7; D may be TRBD1 (5 bases). The CDR3 covers 15 residues. Trimming left V 3 bases short and J 1 base short, with 13 bases between. Per germline, CDR1 MNHEY and CDR2 SVGEGT.